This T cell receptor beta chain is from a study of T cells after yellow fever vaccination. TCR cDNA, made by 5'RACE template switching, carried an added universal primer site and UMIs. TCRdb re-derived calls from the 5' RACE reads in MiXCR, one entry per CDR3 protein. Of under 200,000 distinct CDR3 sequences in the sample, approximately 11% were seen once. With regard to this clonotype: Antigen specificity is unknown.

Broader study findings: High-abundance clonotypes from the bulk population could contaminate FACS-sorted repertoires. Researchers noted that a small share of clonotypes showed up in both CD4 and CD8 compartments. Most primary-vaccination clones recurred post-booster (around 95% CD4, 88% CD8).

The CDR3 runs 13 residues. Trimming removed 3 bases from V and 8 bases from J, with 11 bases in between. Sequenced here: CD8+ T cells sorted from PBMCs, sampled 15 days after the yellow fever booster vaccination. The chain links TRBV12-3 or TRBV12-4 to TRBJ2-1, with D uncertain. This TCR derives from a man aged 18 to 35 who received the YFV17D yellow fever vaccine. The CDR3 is CASSFLLGDEQFF. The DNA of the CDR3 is TGTGCCAGCAGTTTCTTGTTAGGAGATGAGCAGTTCTTC.